Listed here is a single T cell receptor beta chain. Its antigen is as yet unknown. TCRdb reprocessed the 5' RACE reads via MiXCR and lists one record per CDR3 protein. The sample has some 87,000 distinct CDR3 sequences, 9.5% to 15% seen once; the top ten hold less than 1.5%. This sample was included in a study of early T cells in non-severe SARS-CoV-2 infection. Study results and limitations: The matching step, a VDJdb search, favored anti-spike CD8 responses and missed private and CD4 specificities.

Germline loops: CDR1 WSHSY, CDR2 SAAADI. V lost 0 bases, J lost 5 bases, and 7 bases lay in between. The CDR3 loop spans 13 amino acids. Sequences were obtained from whole blood. The chain employs TRBV10-2 and TRBJ1-1, with D unclear. The receptor's source is an adult who was a healthcare worker with PCR-confirmed SARS-CoV-2 infection or an uninfected control (not recorded which). CDR3 amino acids: CASSESTWTEAFF. The CDR3 coding sequence is TGCGCCAGCAGTGAGTCGACGTGGACTGAAGCTTTCTTT.